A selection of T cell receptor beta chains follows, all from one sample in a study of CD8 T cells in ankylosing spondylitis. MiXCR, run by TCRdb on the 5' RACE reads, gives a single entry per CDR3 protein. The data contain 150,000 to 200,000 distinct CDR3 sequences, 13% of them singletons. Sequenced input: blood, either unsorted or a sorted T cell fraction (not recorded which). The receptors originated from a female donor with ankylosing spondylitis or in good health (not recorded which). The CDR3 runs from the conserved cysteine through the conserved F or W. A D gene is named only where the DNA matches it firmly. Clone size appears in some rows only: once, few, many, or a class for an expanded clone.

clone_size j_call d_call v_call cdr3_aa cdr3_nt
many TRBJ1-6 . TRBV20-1 CSARVDSDSYNSPLHF TGCAGTGCTAGGGTCGACAGCGACTCCTATAATTCACCCCTCCACTTT
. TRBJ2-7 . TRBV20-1 CSARIDGYEQYF TGCAGTGCTAGAATAGACGGCTACGAGCAGTACTTC
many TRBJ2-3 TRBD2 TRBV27 CASSKPGLADTDTQYF TGTGCCAGCTCCAAGCCGGGTCTAGCGGATACAGATACGCAGTATTTT
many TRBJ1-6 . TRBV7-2 CASSLGGSRGGRPPLHF TGTGCCAGCAGCTTAGGGGGGAGTCGCGGGGGAAGGCCACCCCTCCACTTT
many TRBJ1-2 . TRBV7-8 CASSLAVANYGYTF TGTGCCAGCAGCTTAGCTGTGGCTAACTATGGCTACACCTTC
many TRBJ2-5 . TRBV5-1 CASSSGDNKETQYF TGCGCCAGCAGCTCCGGGGACAACAAAGAGACCCAGTACTTC
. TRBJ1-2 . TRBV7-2 CASSLVQGGPDGYTF TGTGCCAGCAGCTTAGTACAGGGTGGGCCCGATGGCTACACCTTC
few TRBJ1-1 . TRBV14 CASSQGGYREAFF TGTGCCAGCAGCCAAGGCGGCTACAGAGAGGCTTTCTTT
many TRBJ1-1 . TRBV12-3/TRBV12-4 CASSFLGGSDTEAFF TGTGCCAGCAGTTTCTTGGGGGGTTCTGACACTGAAGCTTTCTTT
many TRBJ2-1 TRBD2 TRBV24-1 CATSDLRLGLAGGPVEQFF TGTGCCACCAGTGATTTGCGATTGGGGCTAGCGGGAGGGCCGGTTGAGCAGTTCTTC
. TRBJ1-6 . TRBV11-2 CASSSDNYNSPLHF TGTGCCAGCAGCTCTGACAACTATAATTCACCCCTCCACTTT
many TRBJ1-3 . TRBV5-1 CASSSDLGLSGNTIYF TGCGCCAGCAGTTCAGACTTGGGACTGAGTGGAAACACCATATATTTT
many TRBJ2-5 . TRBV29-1 CSVEEQRETQYF TGCAGCGTTGAAGAACAGAGGGAGACCCAGTACTTC
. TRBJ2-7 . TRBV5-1 CASSLNPDPSYEQYF TGCGCCAGCAGCTTAAACCCGGACCCTTCCTACGAGCAGTACTTC
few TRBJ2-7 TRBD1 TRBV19 CASSIGGTGDLLHEQYF TGTGCCAGTAGTATAGGCGGGACAGGGGACCTGCTTCACGAGCAGTACTTC
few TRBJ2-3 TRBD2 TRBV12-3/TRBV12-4 CASSFPPGGSGDTQYF TGTGCCAGCAGTTTTCCCCCGGGAGGGAGCGGAGATACGCAGTATTTT
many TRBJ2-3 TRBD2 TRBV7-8 CASSLGAGGGDTQYF TGTGCCAGCAGCTTAGGTGCGGGAGGTGGAGATACGCAGTATTTT
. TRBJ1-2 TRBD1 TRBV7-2 CASNWERQGVIRTF TGTGCCAGCAACTGGGAACGACAGGGGGTCATAAGAACCTTC
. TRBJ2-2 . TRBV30 CAWSVLGTSLGRELFF TGTGCCTGGAGTGTACTGGGAACTAGTCTAGGGCGGGAGCTGTTTTTT
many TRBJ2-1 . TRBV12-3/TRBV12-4 CASSLVVAEQFF TGTGCCAGCAGTTTAGTAGTGGCTGAGCAGTTCTTC
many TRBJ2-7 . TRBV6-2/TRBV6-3 CASSYFPDSYEQYF TGTGCCAGCAGTTACTTCCCGGACAGCTACGAGCAGTACTTC
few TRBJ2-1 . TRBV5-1 CASSLEVGVTWNEQFF TGCGCCAGCAGCTTGGAAGTAGGGGTGACTTGGAATGAGCAGTTCTTC
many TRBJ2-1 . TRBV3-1 CASSLKGAESNEQFF TGTGCCAGCAGCCTAAAAGGAGCGGAAAGCAATGAGCAGTTCTTC
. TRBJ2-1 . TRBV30 CAWSVVVNEQFF TGTGCCTGGAGTGTAGTGGTTAATGAGCAGTTCTTC
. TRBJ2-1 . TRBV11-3 CASSQVGGVHYNEQFF TGTGCCAGCAGCCAAGTAGGCGGAGTTCACTACAATGAGCAGTTCTTC
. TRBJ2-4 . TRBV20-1 CSARRGQGGNIQYF TGCAGTGCCCGGAGAGGGCAGGGAGGAAACATTCAGTACTTC
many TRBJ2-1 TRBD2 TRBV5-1 CASQLGLADYNEQFF TGCGCCAGCCAGCTAGGACTAGCGGACTACAATGAGCAGTTCTTC
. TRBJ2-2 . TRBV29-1 CSVADTGELFF TGCAGCGTTGCGGACACCGGGGAGCTGTTTTTT